The sequence of this T cell receptor beta chain was determined in a study of T cells in Graves' hyperthyroidism and ophthalmopathy. From RNA transcripts, TCR beta CDR3 regions were amplified. The HTBI primer set served for first-round RT-PCR of the TCR CDR3. Using its own MiXCR run on the multiplex PCR reads, TCRdb lists one record per CDR3 protein. The data show tens of thousands of distinct CDR3 sequences, with roughly 49% seen just once and roughly 6.2% held by the top ten. Researchers barred patients who had uncontrolled infection, other autoimmune disease, pregnancy or lactation. The CDR3 contains 16 residues. Losses at the gene ends were 7 bases for V and 7 bases for J; bases not matched to a gene: 18. CDR1 is SGHVS, CDR2 FQNEAQ, per germline. This clonotype has a count of ten or more. The antigen is undetermined. Findings and caveats of the study: Blood shared most expanded thyroid clonotypes above 0.001. The model predicted ophthalmopathy a median approximately 6 months before onset.

The TCR sequence derives from a woman in her fifties or sixties with Graves' hyperthyroidism that later progressed to Graves' ophthalmopathy. The sequenced material came from blood. This chain uses TRBV7-8 with TRBJ1-2, with TRBD1 matching over 7 bases. The chain's CDR3 is CASTLRQRGRGGGYTF. In DNA form, the CDR3 reads TGTGCCAGCACCCTACGTCAAAGGGGGCGTGGGGGTGGCTACACCTTC.